The 18 T cell receptor beta chains reported below all come from one sample, sequenced in a study of cytotoxic CD8 clonotypes in ibrutinib-treated CLL (dated by TCRdb to the early 2020s). The library was obtained by the immunoSEQ multiplex PCR assay. TCRdb provides this immuneACCESS table in a form limited to in-frame rearrangements. Some clones are lacking; in checked studies, under half of them reflect an unresolved V gene, and why the rest are absent is not known. Recorded for this sample are 300,000 to 400,000 clones; roughly 67% of them occurred a single time. Of the sample, 6% to 6.5% falls within the top ten clones. The input for sequencing was PBMCs, taken after 36 months of ibrutinib treatment. All receptors come from a human donor with chronic lymphocytic leukemia.

V gene TRBV6-1 combines with J gene TRBJ2-1; 10 bases are shared with TRBD2. With V trimmed by 1 base and J by 5 bases, 5 bases remained unmatched. Germline CDR1 is MNHNS and CDR2 is SASEGT. This CDR3 region has 16 residues. The CDR3 DNA is TGTGCCAGCAGTGAAGGGCTAGCGGGGGTCAACAATGAGCAGTTCTTC. It specifies CASSEGLAGVNNEQFF.

This clone was observed a handful of times. This chain joins TRBV27 and TRBJ2-1; a weak D match, TRBD2 (5 bases). The CDR3 is 13 residues long. V lost 6 bases to trimming and J lost 10 bases, with 16 bases between them. Germline V lookup: CDR1 MNHEY, CDR2 SMNVEV (reference sequence). CDR3 nucleotides: TGTGCCAGCAGATTTCTTGAGCGGTACGAGCAGTTCTTC. It codes for CASRFLERYEQFF.

The chain recombines TRBV6-1 with TRBJ2-5, with D tentatively TRBD1 (5 bases). This CDR3 comprises 13 residues. The V gene lost 7 bases and the J gene lost 0 bases, with 9 bases spanning the gap. CDR1 and CDR2 (germline): MNHNS, SASEGT. The CDR3, as DNA: TGTGCCAGCATCCGACAGAACCAAGAGACCCAGTACTTC. This sequence encodes CASIRQNQETQYF.

The chain has TRBV5-4 and TRBJ2-1; possibly TRBD1 for D (5 bases). Germline loops: CDR1 SGHNT, CDR2 YYREEE (reference sequence). V lost 6 bases and J lost 12, with 13 bases in between. The CDR3 spans 11 residues. This chain's CDR3 is CASTQGVRQFF. The CDR3, as DNA: TGTGCCAGCACCCAAGGGGTGAGGCAGTTCTTC.

This CDR3 is CASSRTSGRAVEACEQYF. CDR3 bases: TGTGCCAGCAGCAGGACTAGCGGGAGGGCCGTCGAGGCCTGCGAGCAGTACTTC. The V call is TRBV13, the J call TRBJ2-7; 15 bases map to TRBD2. Germline V gene lookup returns CDR1 PRHDT and CDR2 FYEKMQ (reference sequence). This CDR3 contains 18 residues. After removal of 5 bases from V and 6 bases from J, the junction contained 14 bases not matched to a gene.

The chain recombines TRBV9 with TRBJ2-7; weak D call: TRBD1 (5 bases). Per germline, CDR1 SGDLS and CDR2 YYNGEE. The CDR3 contains 14 residues. V gave up 0 bases and J gave up 6 bases, with 13 bases separating them. CDR3 coding DNA: TGTGCCAGCAGCGTAGGACAGATTGCCGGCGAGCAGTACTTC. Translating it yields CASSVGQIAGEQYF.

This clone was observed a few times. The genes are TRBV6-6 and TRBJ1-5, with D tentatively TRBD1 (6 bases). In germline, CDR1 is MNHNY, CDR2 SVGAGI (reference sequence). This CDR3 has 14 residues. The V gene lost 5 bases and the J gene lost 7 bases, with 15 bases spanning the gap. The CDR3 protein is CASSDGQSLQPQHF. The CDR3 DNA follows: TGTGCCAGCAGTGACGGACAGTCCTTACAGCCCCAGCATTTT.

The genes are TRBV29-1 and TRBJ2-3, with 7 bases matching TRBD1. V lost 5 bases and J lost 0; bases outside the gene matches: 2. CDR3 size: 13 residues. Germline V gives CDR1 SQVTM, CDR2 ANQGSEA. DNA for the CDR3: TGCAGCGTTCTGGGACAGAGCACAGATACGCAGTATTTT. It specifies CSVLGQSTDTQYF.

The chain combines TRBV6-1 with TRBJ2-7; TRBD2 aligns across 10 bases. In germline, CDR1 is MNHNS, CDR2 SASEGT. CDR3 length: 16 residues. Trimming took 0 bases from V and 3 from J; bases not matched to a gene: 5. The CDR3: CASSEAGAGGGYEQYF. CDR3 coding DNA: TGTGCCAGCAGTGAAGCTGGAGCGGGAGGGGGCTACGAGCAGTACTTC.

The chain has TRBV7-3 and TRBJ1-6; D uncertain. In germline, CDR1 is SGHTA, CDR2 FQGTGA. Trimming cost V 4 bases and J 5 bases, with 24 bases left between them. The CDR3 totals 19 residues. The CDR3 DNA is TGTGCCAGCAGCTCCTCCGGAGGTTTGGGCAGACGAAATAATTCACCCCTCCACTTT. It encodes CASSSSGGLGRRNNSPLHF.

This clone was seen once. V and J are TRBV7-9 and TRBJ2-1, with 15 bases lining up with TRBD2. Germline V gene lookup returns CDR1 SEHNR and CDR2 FQNEAQ (reference sequence). The trim removed 5 bases at V and 0 bases at J, leaving 8 bases unmatched. The CDR3 loop spans 19 amino acids. Here the CDR3 reads CASSPHGTSGGSSYNEQFF. The DNA of the CDR3 is TGTGCCAGCAGCCCTCACGGGACTAGCGGGGGGAGCTCCTACAATGAGCAGTTCTTC.

This chain connects TRBV7-6 to TRBJ2-1; 8 bases line up with TRBD2. Germline trimming cut 0 bases from V and 3 bases from J; bases unmatched to any gene: 4. Per the germline V gene, CDR1 is SGHVS and CDR2 is FNYEAQ. The CDR3 contains 16 residues. CDR3 region: CASSLAGGGYYNEQFF. The CDR3, as DNA: TGTGCCAGCAGCTTAGCCGGGGGGGGCTACTACAATGAGCAGTTCTTC.

This chain connects TRBV15 to TRBJ1-4; TRBD1 matches 7 bases. This CDR3 has 14 residues. With V trimmed by 1 base and J by 8 bases, 4 bases remained unmatched. CDR1 and CDR2 (germline): LNHNV, YYDKDF (reference sequence). The CDR3 DNA reads TGTGCCACCAGCAGAGGACAGGGTAACGAAAAACTGTTTTTT. Protein product: CATSRGQGNEKLFF.

The J gene is TRBJ2-7, the V gene TRBV25-1; D call uncertain. CDR3 length equals 16 residues. Germline V gene lookup returns CDR1 MGHDK and CDR2 SYGVNS. Trimming took 1 base from V and 6 from J, leaving 19 bases between them. In DNA, the CDR3 is TGTGCCAGCAGTGAATTCCCGGTCCTAAGCGCCTCCGAGCAGTACTTC. Its translation: CASSEFPVLSASEQYF.

This clone appeared a single time. The chain links TRBV20-1 to TRBJ2-3; D not resolved. The CDR3 loop spans 11 amino acids. CDR1 is DFQATT and CDR2 is SNEGSKA in the germline V gene (reference sequence). The ends were cut back, 3 bases at V and 6 bases at J, with 7 bases in the middle. In DNA form, the CDR3 reads TGCAGTGCTAGGAGGCCGGATACGCAGTATTTT. Its translation: CSARRPDTQYF.

The chain joins TRBV4-1 to TRBJ2-7; 7 bases map to TRBD1. V lost 0 bases and J lost 2; bases outside the gene matches: 13. There are 18 residues in the CDR3. Germline loops: CDR1 MGHRA, CDR2 YSYEKL. The CDR3 region has the DNA TGCGCCAGCAGCCAAGATTATGGGGCACGGGACAGAGCCTACGAGCAGTACTTC. It encodes CASSQDYGARDRAYEQYF.

The rearrangement joins TRBV7-2 to TRBJ1-1; D might be TRBD1 (5 bases). Germline CDR1 reads SGHTA; CDR2 reads FQGNSA. The CDR3 loop spans 16 amino acids. The V end lost 5 bases, the J end lost 0 bases, and 16 bases lay between the germline ends. The CDR3 here is CASSPYRQRLNTEAFF. CDR3 coding DNA: TGTGCCAGCAGCCCCTACAGACAGAGATTGAACACTGAAGCTTTCTTT.

The V call is TRBV19, the J call TRBJ1-3; D is perhaps TRBD1 (6 bases). V dropped 3 bases and J dropped 3 bases, with 12 bases sitting between them. Germline V gene data show CDR1 as LNHDA and CDR2 as SQIVND (reference sequence). This CDR3 comprises 15 residues. DNA of the CDR3: TGTGCCAGTAGTATTGGGGGCGCGGATGGAAACACCATATATTTT. It codes for CASSIGGADGNTIYF.